These T cell receptor beta chains were read from a single sample in a study of vaccination effects on CD4 cells after COVID-19. For these TCRs, the target antigens are not known. Method: immunoSEQ multiplex PCR; TCRdb's copy keeps in-frame clones and lacks some. This table has under 40,000 clones, 73% appearing once. Sequences were derived from CD4+ T cells from PBMCs cultured with HCoV-OC43 spike peptides, sampled before COVID-19 vaccination. The receptors were sampled from a human donor who received a COVID-19 vaccine. Each CDR3 is given with its conserved first and last residue. The order of the fields is D gene, clone size, V gene, J gene, CDR3 protein, CDR3 DNA. A D gene is named only where the DNA matches it firmly. Clone size is stated in some rows and not others, as once, few, many or a class when expanded.

D gene: -; clone size: -; V gene: TRBV7-9; J gene: TRBJ1-2; CDR3 protein: CASSLNQPYGYTF; CDR3 DNA: TGTGCCAGCAGCTTAAACCAACCCTATGGCTACACCTTC
D gene: -; clone size: -; V gene: TRBV29-1; J gene: TRBJ1-1; CDR3 protein: CSVVPGLGAEAFF; CDR3 DNA: TGCAGCGTTGTGCCAGGGTTGGGCGCTGAAGCTTTCTTT
D gene: TRBD1; clone size: once; V gene: TRBV5-1; J gene: TRBJ2-3; CDR3 protein: CASSPGQALGTDTQYF; CDR3 DNA: TGCGCCAGCAGCCCGGGACAGGCACTCGGCACAGATACGCAGTATTTT
D gene: -; clone size: -; V gene: TRBV20-1; J gene: TRBJ2-1; CDR3 protein: CSASRGSGSYNEQFF; CDR3 DNA: TGCAGTGCTAGTAGGGGCTCCGGCTCCTACAATGAGCAGTTCTTC
D gene: TRBD2; clone size: -; V gene: TRBV11-3; J gene: TRBJ2-3; CDR3 protein: CASSRSGRTDTQYF; CDR3 DNA: TGTGCCAGCAGTCGGAGCGGGAGAACAGATACGCAGTATTTT
D gene: -; clone size: -; V gene: TRBV19; J gene: TRBJ2-2; CDR3 protein: CASSIVGLRKLFF; CDR3 DNA: TGTGCCAGTAGTATAGTGGGGCTTCGGAAGCTGTTTTTT
D gene: -; clone size: -; V gene: TRBV2; J gene: TRBJ2-7; CDR3 protein: CASSAQGYEQYF; CDR3 DNA: TGTGCCAGCAGCGCGCAGGGGTACGAGCAGTACTTC
D gene: -; clone size: few; V gene: TRBV6-5; J gene: TRBJ1-6; CDR3 protein: CASSSLPSPPLHF; CDR3 DNA: TGTGCCAGCAGTTCCCTCCCGTCTCCACCCCTCCACTTT
D gene: TRBD2; clone size: -; V gene: TRBV6-2/TRBV6-3; J gene: TRBJ2-7; CDR3 protein: CASSYSGGSYEQYF; CDR3 DNA: TGTGCCAGCAGTTATAGCGGGGGGTCCTACGAGCAGTACTTC
D gene: -; clone size: -; V gene: TRBV18; J gene: TRBJ1-2; CDR3 protein: CASSPDSNYGYTF; CDR3 DNA: TGTGCCAGCTCACCGGACAGTAACTATGGCTACACCTTC
D gene: -; clone size: -; V gene: TRBV4-1; J gene: TRBJ1-5; CDR3 protein: CASSQDWTGLREPQHF; CDR3 DNA: TGCGCCAGCAGCCAAGATTGGACGGGATTAAGGGAGCCCCAGCATTTT
D gene: TRBD1; clone size: once; V gene: TRBV6-6; J gene: TRBJ2-5; CDR3 protein: CASSLTGAKGETQYF; CDR3 DNA: TGTGCCAGCAGCCTAACAGGGGCCAAAGGGGAGACCCAGTACTTC
D gene: -; clone size: -; V gene: TRBV5-1; J gene: TRBJ2-7; CDR3 protein: CASSPVGYEQYF; CDR3 DNA: TGCGCCAGCAGCCCCGTGGGTTACGAGCAGTACTTC
D gene: -; clone size: -; V gene: TRBV19; J gene: TRBJ2-7; CDR3 protein: CASSRRQPLHYEQYF; CDR3 DNA: TGTGCCAGTAGTAGGAGACAGCCCCTCCATTACGAGCAGTACTTC
D gene: TRBD2; clone size: -; V gene: TRBV7-6; J gene: TRBJ2-2; CDR3 protein: CASSLASAAGVGELFF; CDR3 DNA: TGTGCCAGCAGCTTAGCGTCGGCGGCGGGAGTGGGGGAGCTGTTTTTT
D gene: TRBD1; clone size: -; V gene: TRBV29-1; J gene: TRBJ1-1; CDR3 protein: CSVLGGVGPNTEAFF; CDR3 DNA: TGCAGCGTGCTAGGGGGCGTTGGGCCGAACACTGAAGCTTTCTTT
D gene: TRBD1; clone size: -; V gene: TRBV2; J gene: TRBJ2-5; CDR3 protein: CASSLGTEQETQYF; CDR3 DNA: TGTGCCAGCAGTCTCGGGACAGAACAAGAGACCCAGTACTTC
D gene: -; clone size: -; V gene: TRBV30; J gene: TRBJ1-6; CDR3 protein: CAWKSQTNSPLHF; CDR3 DNA: TGTGCCTGGAAGTCACAGACAAATTCACCCCTCCACTTT
D gene: -; clone size: -; V gene: TRBV19; J gene: TRBJ2-5; CDR3 protein: CASSIGSGETQYF; CDR3 DNA: TGTGCCAGTAGTATAGGAAGCGGGGAGACCCAGTACTTC
D gene: -; clone size: -; V gene: TRBV28; J gene: TRBJ1-3; CDR3 protein: CASSLILRNTIYF; CDR3 DNA: TGTGCCAGCAGTTTGATACTGAGAAACACCATATATTTT
D gene: -; clone size: -; V gene: TRBV19; J gene: TRBJ1-2; CDR3 protein: CASSIRSYGYTF; CDR3 DNA: TGTGCCAGTAGTATCCGATCCTATGGCTACACCTTC
D gene: -; clone size: -; V gene: TRBV7-9; J gene: TRBJ1-1; CDR3 protein: CASSRSQGSGAFF; CDR3 DNA: TGTGCCAGCAGCAGAAGTCAGGGGTCCGGAGCTTTCTTT
D gene: TRBD1; clone size: -; V gene: TRBV6-2/TRBV6-3; J gene: TRBJ1-4; CDR3 protein: CASSRGTANEKLFF; CDR3 DNA: TGTGCCAGCAGTAGAGGGACAGCAAATGAAAAACTGTTTTTT
D gene: TRBD1; clone size: -; V gene: TRBV4-3; J gene: TRBJ1-2; CDR3 protein: CASSQAQGSFAYGYTF; CDR3 DNA: TGCGCCAGCAGCCAGGCACAGGGGTCGTTTGCCTATGGCTACACCTTC
D gene: TRBD1; clone size: -; V gene: TRBV10-3; J gene: TRBJ1-4; CDR3 protein: CAIQGAFGEKLFF; CDR3 DNA: TGTGCCATACAGGGGGCTTTTGGAGAAAAACTGTTTTTT
D gene: TRBD2; clone size: -; V gene: TRBV7-3; J gene: TRBJ2-1; CDR3 protein: CASSPSGGARNEQFF; CDR3 DNA: TGTGCCAGCAGCCCAAGCGGGGGGGCCCGAAATGAGCAGTTCTTC
D gene: TRBD2; clone size: few; V gene: TRBV19; J gene: TRBJ2-2; CDR3 protein: CASRLASTGELFF; CDR3 DNA: TGTGCCAGTAGACTAGCGTCCACCGGGGAGCTGTTTTTT